The entry below gives a single T cell receptor (beta chain) sequence along with its context. The data derive from a study of blood T cell repertoires in COVID-19. As for the study in general: The United States, Italy and Spain supplied acute and convalescent COVID-19 samples. T cells, B-cell-depleted T cells, or PBMCs provided the cDNA or gDNA that served as material.

Only in-frame clones appear in the TCRdb table, and some are missing; sequencing was by immunoSEQ multiplex PCR. This table holds about 110,000 clones, under 85% found once. Per the germline V gene, CDR1 is MNHNY and CDR2 is SVGAGI (reference sequence). V lost 5 bases and J lost 3; bases outside the gene matches: 10. The CDR3 loop spans 17 amino acids. The sample comprised peripheral blood. The receptor was isolated from a woman in her sixties or seventies with acute or convalescent COVID-19. V and J are TRBV6-6 and TRBJ1-4, with 9 nucleotides matching TRBD1. The DNA for the CDR3 is TGTGCCAGCAGTCTTTACCCGGGACAGGGATCTAATGAAAAACTGTTTTTT. Translated: CASSLYPGQGSNEKLFF.